These 4 T cell receptor beta chains share one sample of origin, sequenced in a study of naive and memory T cell subsets (dated by TCRdb to 2016 to 2017). Overall study results and their limits: Naive repertoires, especially CD8, contained a few larger clonotypes, possibly memory cells re-expressing CD45RA.

Library generation was performed with UMI-ligation and nested PCR. TCRdb lists the instrument as Illumina MiSeq. An equimolar mix of two oligonucleotides covering both TRBC1 and TRBC2 was used as the beta constant-region primer. Four rounds of PCR, combining the SP2 primer with nested alpha and beta constant-region primers, were used to amplify the ligated cDNA. The public reads were run again by TCRdb, first through fastp at Q25 and then through MiXCR, and only productive beta chains were kept. Identical CDR3 protein sequences are pooled into one entry, listed with their most common genes and DNA. The sample table shows over 110,000 distinct CDR3 sequences, and approximately 18% are seen once. The ten largest clones add up to roughly 0.6% of the sample. The antigens of these receptors remain unknown. The sequenced sample was naive CD8+ T cells from blood. This specimen's cell subset or site label, per the study, means: naive T cells, CD45RA high CD27+. Every receptor here comes from a human donor in good health.

J is TRBJ2-1 and V is TRBV15; a weak D match, TRBD1 (5 bases). This CDR3 has 16 residues. V gave up 4 bases and J gave up 6 bases, with 19 bases separating them. Germline V gives CDR1 LNHNV, CDR2 YYDKDF (reference sequence). The CDR3 DNA reads as TGTGCCACCAGCACGGTTCAGTGGGGCCCGGGCAATGAGCAGTTCTTC. Translation gives CATSTVQWGPGNEQFF.

This clonotype was detected ten times or more. This rearrangement joins TRBV19 to TRBJ1-6; a weak D match, TRBD1 (6 bases). Trimming stripped 3 bases from V and 15 bases from J, with 15 bases between. Germline values: CDR1 LNHDA, CDR2 SQIVND (reference sequence). The CDR3 contains 13 residues. Written as DNA, the CDR3 is TGTGCCAGTAGTATGTTTTCCGGACAGCTCCTCCACTTT. It translates to CASSMFSGQLLHF.

This clonotype was counted once. This chain uses TRBV7-3 with TRBJ2-7; 10 bases line up with TRBD1. The CDR3 runs 13 residues. Per germline, CDR1 SGHTA and CDR2 FQGTGA. V was clipped by 4 bases and J by 6 bases; unmatched bases: 3. The CDR3 bases are TGTGCCAGCAGCTCAGGGACAGGGGTCGAGCAGTACTTC. Its translation is CASSSGTGVEQYF.

The V and J genes are TRBV10-3 and TRBJ2-1; D is uncertain. V lost 5 bases to trimming and J lost 10 bases, with 21 bases between them. The CDR3 loop spans 15 amino acids. Per the germline V gene, CDR1 is ENHRY and CDR2 is SYGVKD. In nucleotides, the CDR3 is TGTGCCATCAGTACTACACCCGGGCCCCTGGGAGAGCAGTTCTTC. This sequence encodes CAISTTPGPLGEQFF.